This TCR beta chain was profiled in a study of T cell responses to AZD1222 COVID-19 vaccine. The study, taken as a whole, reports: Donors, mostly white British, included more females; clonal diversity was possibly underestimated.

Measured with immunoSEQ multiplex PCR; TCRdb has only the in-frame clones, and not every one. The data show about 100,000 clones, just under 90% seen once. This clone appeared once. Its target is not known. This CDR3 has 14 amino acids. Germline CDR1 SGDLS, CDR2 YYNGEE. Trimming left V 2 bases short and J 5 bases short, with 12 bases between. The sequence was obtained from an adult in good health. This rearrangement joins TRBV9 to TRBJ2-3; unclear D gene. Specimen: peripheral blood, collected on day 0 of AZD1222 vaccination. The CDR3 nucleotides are TGTGCCAGCAGCGTTGATCGACGCCAAGATACGCAGTATTTT. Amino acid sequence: CASSVDRRQDTQYF.